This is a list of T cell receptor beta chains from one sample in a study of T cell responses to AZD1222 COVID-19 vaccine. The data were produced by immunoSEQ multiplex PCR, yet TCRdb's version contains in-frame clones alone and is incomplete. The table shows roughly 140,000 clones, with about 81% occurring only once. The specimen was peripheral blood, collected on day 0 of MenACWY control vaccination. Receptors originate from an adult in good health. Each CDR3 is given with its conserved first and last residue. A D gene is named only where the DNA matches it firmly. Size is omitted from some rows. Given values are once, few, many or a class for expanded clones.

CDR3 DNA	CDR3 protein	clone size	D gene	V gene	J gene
TGTGCCAGCAGTCCTCCGAGACAGGGAAGCCAGCCCCAGCATTTT	CASSPPRQGSQPQHF	NA	TRBD1	TRBV28	TRBJ1-5
TGTGCCAGCAGCTTATCTAGCGGGGGAGACAATGAGCAGTTCTTC	CASSLSSGGDNEQFF	NA	TRBD2	TRBV7-9	TRBJ2-1
TGTGCCAGCAGAGCAGGGACTAGCGGGGGCCAGAATGAGCAGTTCTTC	CASRAGTSGGQNEQFF	NA	TRBD2	TRBV2	TRBJ2-1
TGTGCCAGCTCATCCGGGACATCGCGAAACTCTGGAAACACCATATATTTT	CASSSGTSRNSGNTIYF	NA	NA	TRBV18	TRBJ1-3
TGTGCCAGCAGTTCCCGGGGTGGGAACACTGAAGCTTTCTTT	CASSSRGGNTEAFF	NA	NA	TRBV6-6	TRBJ1-1
TGCGCCAGCAGCCCCACCCCACAGGGGGTCATCAATCAGCCCCAGCATTTT	CASSPTPQGVINQPQHF	once	TRBD1	TRBV5-1	TRBJ1-5
TGTGCCAGCAGCCATACAGTGAACACTGAAGCTTTCTTT	CASSHTVNTEAFF	NA	NA	TRBV9	TRBJ1-1
TGTGCCAGCAGCTTGGGATCTGGCGAGCAGTACTTC	CASSLGSGEQYF	NA	NA	TRBV5-8	TRBJ2-7
TGTGCCAGCAGCTTAGACCAGAACACCGGGGAGCTGTTTTTT	CASSLDQNTGELFF	NA	NA	TRBV9	TRBJ2-2
TGTGCCAGCAGTGCCCGTAGGTATGGGGGACATGGGGGCACTGAAGCTTTCTTT	CASSARRYGGHGGTEAFF	once	NA	TRBV6-1	TRBJ1-1
TGTGCCACCACGGAAGGGCTTGGTGGCTACACCTTC	CATTEGLGGYTF	NA	NA	TRBV10-3	TRBJ1-2
TGTGCCAGTAGGGGGCCCGAAAACTATGGCTACACCTTC	CASRGPENYGYTF	NA	NA	TRBV19	TRBJ1-2
TGTGCCAGCAGCCGGCAGGGGGCCAAAAACATTCAGTACTTC	CASSRQGAKNIQYF	once	NA	TRBV5-4	TRBJ2-4
TGTGCCATCAGTGGTTTAAGGGGGAGCTATGGCTACACCTTC	CAISGLRGSYGYTF	NA	NA	TRBV10-3	TRBJ1-2
TGTGCCAGCAGGAGGGACAGGGGGGGGTCCTACGAGCAGTACTTC	CASRRDRGGSYEQYF	NA	TRBD1	TRBV2	TRBJ2-7
TGCAGTGCTACGGACAGAGAGACCCAGTACTTC	CSATDRETQYF	few	NA	TRBV20-1	TRBJ2-5
TGTGCCAGCAGGCCAGGAGGCACTGAAGCTTTCTTT	CASRPGGTEAFF	NA	NA	TRBV12-3/TRBV12-4	TRBJ1-1
TGTGCCAGCAGTTCTGGGGACAGGGTGAGCCAGCCCCAGCATTTT	CASSSGDRVSQPQHF	NA	TRBD1	TRBV7-8	TRBJ1-5
TGCGCCAGCAGCTTGGTTGGCGGAGGGGACTATGGCTACACCTTC	CASSLVGGGDYGYTF	many	NA	TRBV5-1	TRBJ1-2
TGTGCCAGCAGTTTGAGACAGCCGAACACTGAAGCTTTCTTT	CASSLRQPNTEAFF	NA	NA	TRBV28	TRBJ1-1
TGTGCCAGCAGTTTATCCCCGGGACAGCGGACTAACTATGGCTACACCTTC	CASSLSPGQRTNYGYTF	once	TRBD1	TRBV27	TRBJ1-2
TGCGCCAGCAGCCCAGGACAGATCCTAGAGACCCAGTACTTC	CASSPGQILETQYF	few	NA	TRBV5-1	TRBJ2-5
TGTGCCACCAGGACTAGCGGGGGAAGCACAGATACGCAGTATTTT	CATRTSGGSTDTQYF	once	TRBD2	TRBV10-3	TRBJ2-3
TGTGCCAGCAGCCGGATGGGGGTTGCGTCCTACGAGCAGTACTTC	CASSRMGVASYEQYF	NA	NA	TRBV7-2	TRBJ2-7
TGTGCCAGCAGCCAAGGAGTCGGCGGGGACGGTGAGCAGTTCTTC	CASSQGVGGDGEQFF	NA	NA	TRBV4-2	TRBJ2-1
TGTGCCAGCACTCACAGGGGGTGCGGGGAGCTGTTTTTT	CASTHRGCGELFF	NA	TRBD1	TRBV3-1/TRBV3-2	TRBJ2-2
TGTGCCAGCAGCTCATTAGTGGGCGATACGCAGTATTTT	CASSSLVGDTQYF	NA	NA	TRBV5-4	TRBJ2-3
TGTGCCAGCAGCTTGGTAATAGAGCAGGAAGCTTTCTTT	CASSLVIEQEAFF	NA	NA	TRBV5-6	TRBJ1-1
TGTGCCAGCAGACCTCGGACGGTGAACACTGAAGCTTTCTTT	CASRPRTVNTEAFF	NA	NA	TRBV6-5	TRBJ1-1
TGTGCCACCAGTGACACCAGGGACGGAGGGAGCAATCAGCCCCAGCATTTT	CATSDTRDGGSNQPQHF	NA	NA	TRBV24-1	TRBJ1-5
TGCGCCAGCTTGCGGACTAGCGGGGGTAACACCGGGGAGCTGTTTTTT	CASLRTSGGNTGELFF	NA	TRBD2	TRBV5-1	TRBJ2-2
TGTGCCAACAGGGGGGCCGGGGATGGCTACACCTTC	CANRGAGDGYTF	once	TRBD1	TRBV6-5	TRBJ1-2
TGTGCCAGCAGTGAATCGGTGAGCTCCTATAATTCACCCCTCCACTTT	CASSESVSSYNSPLHF	few	NA	TRBV6-1	TRBJ1-6
TGTGCCAGCAGCTTCCTAGCCCAGGGCTATGGCTACACCTTC	CASSFLAQGYGYTF	NA	NA	TRBV7-2	TRBJ1-2
TGTGCCAGTAGTGGGGTTGGTTGGCAATATAGCAATCAGCCCCAGCATTTT	CASSGVGWQYSNQPQHF	NA	NA	TRBV19	TRBJ1-5
TGTGCCAGCAGCGTCCTCGGGGGGGAGAGCAATGAGCAGTTCTTC	CASSVLGGESNEQFF	NA	TRBD2	TRBV9	TRBJ2-1
TGTGCCAGCAGCTTCTATCTGGGTCACTATGGCTACACCTTC	CASSFYLGHYGYTF	NA	NA	TRBV5-4	TRBJ1-2
TGTGCCAGCAGTCCTGACCTAGCGGGGGCCGCAGATACGCAGTATTTT	CASSPDLAGAADTQYF	NA	TRBD2	TRBV27	TRBJ2-3
TGTGCCAGCAGCCAGCAGAGAAATCAGCCCCAGCATTTT	CASSQQRNQPQHF	NA	NA	TRBV3-1/TRBV3-2	TRBJ1-5
TGTGCCAGCAGCCGTCAGACGTCGGGCGGCAATCAGCCCCAGCATTTT	CASSRQTSGGNQPQHF	NA	NA	TRBV4-2	TRBJ1-5
TGTGCCAGCAGTGCCATTGCCGGGGACCTTGGCTACGAGCAGTACTTC	CASSAIAGDLGYEQYF	few	NA	TRBV27	TRBJ2-7
TGCGCCAGCAGCCAAGATCCCCTACTTAGTTCTGGAGAGACCCAGTACTTC	CASSQDPLLSSGETQYF	NA	NA	TRBV4-1	TRBJ2-5
TGTGCCAGCAGCAATAAAGGGGGCTCTGAAGCTTTCTTT	CASSNKGGSEAFF	NA	TRBD1	TRBV9	TRBJ1-1
TGTGCCAGCAGTGCCCCCCGACTAGCGGGGGGGCGGAGCACCGGGGAGCTGTTTTTT	CASSAPRLAGGRSTGELFF	NA	TRBD2	TRBV6-1	TRBJ2-2
TGCGCCAGCAGCCACACCGAGGACAGGGGCACTGAAGCTTTCTTT	CASSHTEDRGTEAFF	NA	TRBD1	TRBV5-1	TRBJ1-1
TGTGCCAGCAAACAACCCTCTGGGGCCAACGTCCTGACTTTC	CASKQPSGANVLTF	few	NA	TRBV6-5	TRBJ2-6
TGCGCCAGCAGCCAAGATACTAGCGGAGATACGCAGTATTTT	CASSQDTSGDTQYF	once	TRBD2	TRBV4-1	TRBJ2-3
TGTGCCAGTAGTATAGTGAATGGGATTGAAGCTTTCTTT	CASSIVNGIEAFF	NA	NA	TRBV19	TRBJ1-1
TGTGCCAGCAGCATCCTGGAGGGGGATTACAATGAGCAGTTCTTC	CASSILEGDYNEQFF	NA	NA	TRBV7-7	TRBJ2-1
TGTGCCAGCAGCTTAGCGCCAGCCCAGGGAGGAAACACCATATATTTT	CASSLAPAQGGNTIYF	NA	NA	TRBV7-6	TRBJ1-3
TGTGCCAGCAGCCTTGACAGGGCGAGCACAGATACGCAGTATTTT	CASSLDRASTDTQYF	NA	TRBD1	TRBV7-8	TRBJ2-3
TGTGCCAGCAAGCGTCTGAACACTGAAGCTTTCTTT	CASKRLNTEAFF	NA	NA	TRBV6-5	TRBJ1-1